This record concerns one T cell receptor (beta chain) sequence. Its target antigen remains unknown. No per-base quality is available; no much larger clone lies one base away. This specimen belongs to a study of blood T cell repertoires in COVID-19 (TCRdb year 2020). About the study as a whole: Collaborator samples came from the United States, Italy and Spain and covered acute and convalescent phases of COVID-19. The prospective study material was composed of cDNA or gDNA derived from T cells, B-cell-depleted T cells, or PBMCs. Deeply sampled blood TCRbeta repertoires from subjects exposed to, actively infected with, or recovered from COVID-19 were included in the dataset. The repertoires were released in a freely available public database intended as a resource for research on the immune response to SARS-CoV-2. Samples came from the ongoing ImmuneRACE study (first 160 participants) plus 1,254 subjects from 6 global collaborators. A de-identified subject ID, COVID-19 status, age in years and sex were almost always included in the sample metadata. Where available, HLA class I and class II types were obtained from metadata supplied by the sample provider rather than from assay-based typing. The study at large found these results: How much clinical and demographic metadata was included differed by source and by participant, and the metadata was provided uncurated.

TCRbeta CDR3 regions were amplified from genomic DNA by means of the immunoSEQ Assay, a bias-controlled multiplex PCR. On the study's bioinformatics: The number of nucleated cells in each sample was estimated from the amplification of reference gene primers within the assay. Sequence reads were collapsed and filtered to measure the absolute abundance of every unique TCRbeta CDR3 rearrangement. For each sample, productive Simpson clonality was calculated by taking the square root of Simpson's diversity index across productive rearrangements. The immuneACCESS repertoire file appears here via TCRdb, limited to in-frame rearrangements. These files lack a portion of the clones; in checked studies, under half of the deficit traces to unresolved V genes, and the cause of the others is not known. V and J calls and clone size are those listed in that table; D and trimming were worked out from the DNA. The sample data list 60,000 to 70,000 clones, and approximately 86% of these were observed just once. Just over 6.5% of the sample rests with the top ten.

Whole blood was collected in K2EDTA tubes by collaborating institutions according to the institutions' own protocols. For TCRbeta analysis, collaborator samples were shipped as frozen whole blood, as isolated PBMCs, or as DNA extracted from either sample type. Sequenced input: peripheral blood. The TCR originated in a man aged 55-75 years with acute or convalescent COVID-19.

The base sequence is TGTGCCAGCAGCCTCGGCTTGGGCTTTTTCCAGTTCTTC. Translated, it gives CASSLGLGFFQFF. The sequence joins TRBV6-5 to TRBJ2-1; the D gene identity is not certain. The CDR3 sequence holds 13 residues, the cysteine and phenylalanine included. The kept DNA is CDR3 alone, 39 bases in frame from the first base. From the germline V gene, CDR1 is MNHEY and CDR2 is SVGAGI. V lost 6 bases and J lost 13 bases; the stretch between them is 19 bases long.